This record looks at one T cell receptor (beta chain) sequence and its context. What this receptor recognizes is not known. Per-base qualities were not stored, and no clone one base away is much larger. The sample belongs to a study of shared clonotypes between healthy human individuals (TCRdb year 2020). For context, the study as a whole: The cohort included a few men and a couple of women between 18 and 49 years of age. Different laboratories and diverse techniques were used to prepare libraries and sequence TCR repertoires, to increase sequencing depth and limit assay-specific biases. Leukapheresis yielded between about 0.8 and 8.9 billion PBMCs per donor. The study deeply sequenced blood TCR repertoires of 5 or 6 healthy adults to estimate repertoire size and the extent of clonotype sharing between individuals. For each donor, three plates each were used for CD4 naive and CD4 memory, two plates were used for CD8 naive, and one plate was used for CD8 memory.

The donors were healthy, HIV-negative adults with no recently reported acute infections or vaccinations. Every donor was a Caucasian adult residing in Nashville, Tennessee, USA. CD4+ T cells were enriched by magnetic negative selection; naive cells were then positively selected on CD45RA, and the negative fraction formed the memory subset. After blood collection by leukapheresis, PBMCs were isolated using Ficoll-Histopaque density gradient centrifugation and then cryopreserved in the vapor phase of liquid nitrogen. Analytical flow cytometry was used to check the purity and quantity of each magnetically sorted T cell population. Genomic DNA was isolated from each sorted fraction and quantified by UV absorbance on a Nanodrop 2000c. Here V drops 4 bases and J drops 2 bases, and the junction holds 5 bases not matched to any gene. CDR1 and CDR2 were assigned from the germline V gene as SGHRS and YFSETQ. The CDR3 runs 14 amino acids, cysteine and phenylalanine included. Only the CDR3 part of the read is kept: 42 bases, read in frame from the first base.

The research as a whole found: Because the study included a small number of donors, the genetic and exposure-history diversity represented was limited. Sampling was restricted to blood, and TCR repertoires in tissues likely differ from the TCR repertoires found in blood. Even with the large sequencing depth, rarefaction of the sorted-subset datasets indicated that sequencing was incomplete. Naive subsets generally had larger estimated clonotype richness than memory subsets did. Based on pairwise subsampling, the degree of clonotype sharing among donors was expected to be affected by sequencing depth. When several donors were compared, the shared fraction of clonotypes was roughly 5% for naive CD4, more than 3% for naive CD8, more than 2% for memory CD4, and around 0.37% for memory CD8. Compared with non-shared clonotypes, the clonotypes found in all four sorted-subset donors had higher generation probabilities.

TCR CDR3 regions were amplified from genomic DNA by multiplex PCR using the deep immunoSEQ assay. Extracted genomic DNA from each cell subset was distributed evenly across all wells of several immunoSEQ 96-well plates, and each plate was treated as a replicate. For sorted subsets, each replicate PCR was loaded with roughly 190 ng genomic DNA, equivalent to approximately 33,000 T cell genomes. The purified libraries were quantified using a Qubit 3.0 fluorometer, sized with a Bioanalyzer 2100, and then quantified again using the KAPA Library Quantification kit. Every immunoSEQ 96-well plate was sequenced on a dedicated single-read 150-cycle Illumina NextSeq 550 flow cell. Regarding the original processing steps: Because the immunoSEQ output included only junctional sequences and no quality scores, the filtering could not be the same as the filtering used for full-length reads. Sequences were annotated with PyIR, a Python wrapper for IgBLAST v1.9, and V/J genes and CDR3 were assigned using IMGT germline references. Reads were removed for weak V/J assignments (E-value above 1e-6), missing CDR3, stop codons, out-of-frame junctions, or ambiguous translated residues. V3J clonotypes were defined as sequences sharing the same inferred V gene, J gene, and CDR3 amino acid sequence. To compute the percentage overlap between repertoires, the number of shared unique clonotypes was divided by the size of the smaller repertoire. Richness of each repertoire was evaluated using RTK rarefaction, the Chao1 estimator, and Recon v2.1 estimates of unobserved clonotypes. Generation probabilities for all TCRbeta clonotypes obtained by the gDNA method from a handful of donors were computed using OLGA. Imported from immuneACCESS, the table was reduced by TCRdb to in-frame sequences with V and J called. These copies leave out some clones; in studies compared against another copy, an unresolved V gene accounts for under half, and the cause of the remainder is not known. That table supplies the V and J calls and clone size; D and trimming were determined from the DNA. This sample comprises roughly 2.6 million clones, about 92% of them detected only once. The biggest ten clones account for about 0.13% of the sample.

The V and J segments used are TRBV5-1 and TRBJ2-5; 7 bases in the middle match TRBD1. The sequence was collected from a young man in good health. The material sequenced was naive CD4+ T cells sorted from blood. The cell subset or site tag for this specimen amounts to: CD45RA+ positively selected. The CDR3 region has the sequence CASSEGQRQETQYF. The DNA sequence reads TGCGCCAGCAGCGAGGGACAGCGTCAAGAGACCCAGTACTTC.